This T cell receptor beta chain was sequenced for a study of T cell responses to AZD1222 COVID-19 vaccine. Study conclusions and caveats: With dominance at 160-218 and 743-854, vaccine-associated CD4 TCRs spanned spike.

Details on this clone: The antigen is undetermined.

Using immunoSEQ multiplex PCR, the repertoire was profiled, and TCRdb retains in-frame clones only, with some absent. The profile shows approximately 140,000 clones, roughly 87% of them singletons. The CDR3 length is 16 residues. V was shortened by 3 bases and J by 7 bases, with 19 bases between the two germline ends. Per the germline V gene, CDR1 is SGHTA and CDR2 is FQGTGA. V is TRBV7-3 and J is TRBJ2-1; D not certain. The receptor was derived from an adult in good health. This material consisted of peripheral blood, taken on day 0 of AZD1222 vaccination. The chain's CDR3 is CASSLVPGPKENEQFF. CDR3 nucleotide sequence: TGTGCCAGCAGCTTGGTGCCGGGCCCCAAGGAGAATGAGCAGTTCTTC.